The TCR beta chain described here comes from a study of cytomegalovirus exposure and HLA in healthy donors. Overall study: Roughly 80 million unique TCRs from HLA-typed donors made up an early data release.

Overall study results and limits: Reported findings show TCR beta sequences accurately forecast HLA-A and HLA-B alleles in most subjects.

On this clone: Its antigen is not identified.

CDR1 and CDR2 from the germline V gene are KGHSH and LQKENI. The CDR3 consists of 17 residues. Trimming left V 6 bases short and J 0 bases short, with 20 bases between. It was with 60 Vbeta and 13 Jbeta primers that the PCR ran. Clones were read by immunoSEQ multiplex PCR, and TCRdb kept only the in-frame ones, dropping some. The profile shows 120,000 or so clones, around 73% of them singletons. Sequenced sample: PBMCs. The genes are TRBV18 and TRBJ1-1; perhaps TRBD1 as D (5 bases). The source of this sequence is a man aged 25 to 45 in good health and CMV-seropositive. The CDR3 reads CASSSGLALGLNTEAFF. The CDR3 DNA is TGTGCCAGCTCGTCTGGTCTGGCGTTGGGGCTGAACACTGAAGCTTTCTTT.